This T cell receptor beta chain derives from a study of TIL therapy for anti-PD-1-resistant metastatic lung cancer. Sequencing used immunoSEQ v3. The data were produced by immunoSEQ multiplex PCR, yet TCRdb's version contains in-frame clones alone and is incomplete. The table lists over 10,000 clones, around 69% of them singletons. CDR1 and CDR2 from the germline V gene are SEHNR and FQNEAQ (reference sequence). CDR3 length equals 16 residues. V shed 1 base and J shed 5 bases, with 17 bases lying between them. Time point specified: pre-treatment sample, taken before nivolumab and TIL therapy. The tumor samples were excised metastases, mostly pleural nodules or supraclavicular lymph nodes.

This chain links TRBV7-9 with TRBJ2-5; D not certain. The sequences come from tumor tissue, collected at baseline. The TCR sequence derives from a woman aged 30-79 years with non-small cell lung cancer. The CDR3 loop reads CASSLDRILNPETQYF. The CDR3 DNA sequence: TGTGCCAGCAGCTTAGACAGAATTCTAAATCCGGAGACCCAGTACTTC. Together with reference TRBV7-9 and TRBJ2-5, the CDR3 gives the full variable domain: DTGVSQNPRHKITKRGQNVTFRCDPISEHNRLYWYRQTLGQGPEFLTYFQNEAQLEKSRLLSDRFSAERPKGSFSTLEIQRTEQGDSAMYLCASSLDRILNPETQYFGPGTRLLVL.